This is a list of T cell receptor beta chains from one sample in a study of Ad26.COV2.S vaccination and SARS-CoV-2 variants. Using immunoSEQ multiplex PCR, the repertoire was profiled, and TCRdb retains in-frame clones only, with some absent. The repertoire holds 300,000 to 400,000 clones, 90% seen once, with around 5.5% in the top ten. The sample in question was peripheral blood, obtained in a trial of Ad26.COV2.S vaccine versus placebo. These receptors came from a person aged 18-65 years who received the Ad26.COV2.S COVID-19 vaccine or a placebo. CDR3s include the opening cysteine and the closing phenylalanine or tryptophan. The D gene is left open where the match is weak. Where a row states a size, it is once, few, many or the class of an expanded clone; other rows omit it.

>TRBV9|TRBD1|14|TRBJ1-4|few
TGTGCCAGCACTAAGACAGGGGGTAATGAAAAACTGTTTTTT
CASTKTGGNEKLFF
>TRBV7-9|.|13|TRBJ1-2|.
TGTGCCGTATACGGAGGGATCGGCTATGGCTACACCTTC
CAVYGGIGYGYTF
>TRBV7-9|.|12|TRBJ1-5|few
TGTGCCAGCAGCCAAGGGGGTCAGCCCCAGCATTTT
CASSQGGQPQHF
>TRBV18|TRBD1|16|TRBJ1-2|.
TGTGCCAGCTCACCACGGCCGGGACAGGCTAACTATGGCTACACCTTC
CASSPRPGQANYGYTF
>TRBV13|TRBD1|16|TRBJ1-2|.
TGTGCCAGCAGCTTAACCGGGACAGGGGCGGACTATGGCTACACCTTC
CASSLTGTGADYGYTF
>TRBV3-1/TRBV3-2|.|15|TRBJ1-2|few
TGTGCCAGCACCCCGGGGGCAAGGTTGGCCTATGGCTACACCTTC
CASTPGARLAYGYTF
>TRBV7-8|.|16|TRBJ1-2|.
TGTGCCAGCAGCGCATTATTGGGGTTGCAAAACTATGGCTACACCTTC
CASSALLGLQNYGYTF
>TRBV19|TRBD2|15|TRBJ2-1|.
TGTGCCAGTAGCCCCACCTCGACTGCGGGAGTGTCGCAGTTCTTC
CASSPTSTAGVSQFF
>TRBV7-2|.|14|TRBJ1-5|few
TGTGCCAGCAGCTTACGAGGAGATAATCAGCCCCAGCATTTT
CASSLRGDNQPQHF
>TRBV4-3|TRBD1|15|TRBJ2-2|.
TGCGCCAGCAGCCCCTTAAGGGACAGTACCGGGGAGCTGTTTTTT
CASSPLRDSTGELFF
>TRBV5-4|TRBD2|14|TRBJ2-5|.
TGTGCCAGCAGCTGGGGGGGGGTTATAAAGACCCAGTACTTC
CASSWGGVIKTQYF
>TRBV6-2/TRBV6-3|.|13|TRBJ2-3|.
TGTGCCAGCAGTTGGCCGGGCACAGATACGCAGTATTTT
CASSWPGTDTQYF
>TRBV7-9|.|13|TRBJ1-2|.
TGTGCCAGCAGTTTGGGTGGGGGCTATGGCTACACCTTC
CASSLGGGYGYTF
>TRBV6-6|.|15|TRBJ1-1|.
TGTGCCAGCAGTTATAACGGGGAAGGAAACACTGAAGCTTTCTTT
CASSYNGEGNTEAFF
>TRBV7-2|TRBD1|16|TRBJ2-2|.
TGTGCCAGCAGCCTGGGGGGACAGGGGAACACCGGGGAGCTGTTTTTT
CASSLGGQGNTGELFF
>TRBV18|.|16|TRBJ1-1|.
TGTGCCAGCTCACCCCAGGGCGCGGGGCGAAACACTGAAGCTTTCTTT
CASSPQGAGRNTEAFF
>TRBV6-5|.|13|TRBJ2-2|.
TGTGCCAGCAGCGTCACCCACACCGGGGAGCTGTTTTTT
CASSVTHTGELFF
>TRBV6-1|.|14|TRBJ1-6|.
TGTGCCAGCAGTGAATTAATTCCAGGTTCACCCCTCCACTTT
CASSELIPGSPLHF
>TRBV5-1|.|16|TRBJ2-2|.
TGCGCCAGCAGCTTGGCCTCGGGGGCGAACACCGGGGAGCTGTTTTTT
CASSLASGANTGELFF
>TRBV5-1|.|16|TRBJ2-1|.
TGCGCCAGCAGCACCCCAGGGTTTAACAATGACAATGAGCAGTTCTTC
CASSTPGFNNDNEQFF
>TRBV9|.|12|TRBJ1-1|.
TGTGCCAGCAGCGTCGGCGTCTCTGAAGCTTTCTTT
CASSVGVSEAFF
>TRBV5-4|.|12|TRBJ2-5|.
TGTGCCAGCAGCTTTGCTTGGGAGACCCAGTACTTC
CASSFAWETQYF
>TRBV29-1|TRBD1|15|TRBJ1-1|.
TGCAGCGTTTCCGGGACAGGGGGCTTGGGCACTGAAGCTTTCTTT
CSVSGTGGLGTEAFF
>TRBV11-2|.|15|TRBJ1-2|.
TGTGCCAGCAGCTTAGAAAACTGGACAGCCTATGGCTACACCTTC
CASSLENWTAYGYTF
>TRBV12-3/TRBV12-4|.|12|TRBJ1-2|.
TGTGCCAGCAGTATTACAGGGCATGGCTACACCTTC
CASSITGHGYTF
>TRBV14|.|15|TRBJ1-6|.
TGTGCCAGCAGCCTAAGAGGGATTCAAGGTTCACCCCTCCACTTT
CASSLRGIQGSPLHF
>TRBV25-1|.|13|TRBJ2-1|.
TGTGCCAGTAGGCTTGGACAGTCCAATGAGCAGTTCTTC
CASRLGQSNEQFF
>TRBV5-1|.|13|TRBJ2-1|.
TGCGCCAGCAGCCAAGACTCGGGCCCTGAGCAGTTCTTC
CASSQDSGPEQFF
>TRBV21-1|.|15|TRBJ1-1|.
TGTGCCAGCAGCAAAGGGATCACAGGGATACGTGGAGCTTTCTTT
CASSKGITGIRGAFF
>TRBV4-3|.|13|TRBJ1-1|.
TGCGCCAGCAGCCAAGACAGGGGAGCTGAAGCTTTCTTT
CASSQDRGAEAFF
>TRBV20-1|.|11|TRBJ1-1|once
TGCAGTGCTAGTGAGAGGGGGGGAGCTTTCTTT
CSASERGGAFF
>TRBV27|.|14|TRBJ2-7|.
TGTGCCAGCAGTTCACACGACCAGCACTACGAGCAGTACTTC
CASSSHDQHYEQYF
>TRBV2|.|15|TRBJ2-2|.
TGTGCCAGCAGTGAGACTTCTGGGGGCACCGGGGAGCTGTTTTTT
CASSETSGGTGELFF
>TRBV4-1|.|15|TRBJ1-2|few
TGCGCCAGCAGCCAAGACAGGACTACCCCCGGTGGCTACACCTTC
CASSQDRTTPGGYTF
>TRBV6-5|TRBD1|14|TRBJ1-5|.
TGTGCCAGCAGTTACTCCCAGGGGGTCCAGCCCCAGCATTTT
CASSYSQGVQPQHF
>TRBV5-4|.|14|TRBJ2-1|.
TGTGCCAGCAGCTTAGTCGGGAGCCGGAATGAGCAGTTCTTC
CASSLVGSRNEQFF
>TRBV27|TRBD1|13|TRBJ1-2|.
TGTGCCAGCAGTGCCAGACAGGGATGGGGCTACACCTTC
CASSARQGWGYTF
>TRBV6-2/TRBV6-3|.|12|TRBJ1-1|.
TGTGCCAGCAGTCGGCGAAACACTGAAGCTTTCTTT
CASSRRNTEAFF
>TRBV24-1|.|16|TRBJ1-1|.
TGTGCCACCAGTGATTTGCAGGTACTATACAGCACTGAAGCTTTCTTT
CATSDLQVLYSTEAFF
>TRBV6-6|TRBD2|14|TRBJ2-4|.
TGTGCCAGCACCACTAGCGAATCCAAAAACATTCAGTACTTC
CASTTSESKNIQYF
>TRBV12-3/TRBV12-4|.|12|TRBJ2-2|.
TGTGCCAGCGACTCCTACACCGGGGAGCTGTTTTTT
CASDSYTGELFF
>TRBV5-6|.|13|TRBJ2-1|.
TGTGCCAGCAGCTCTACTTGGGGCAATGAGCAGTTCTTC
CASSSTWGNEQFF
>TRBV29-1|TRBD1|13|TRBJ1-1|.
TGCAGCGTTGTCAGGGGGTTGTGGACTGAAGCTTTCTTT
CSVVRGLWTEAFF
>TRBV11-2|TRBD1|16|TRBJ1-2|.
TGTGCCAGCAGCTCCCTGACAGGGGGACCTAACTATGGCTACACCTTC
CASSSLTGGPNYGYTF
>TRBV4-3|.|15|TRBJ1-3|.
TGCGCCAGCAGCCAAGACAGGGGCTCTGGAAACACCATATATTTT
CASSQDRGSGNTIYF
>TRBV27|.|13|TRBJ2-3|.
TGTGCCAGCAGTCCGCCCGGGTGGGATACGCAGTATTTT
CASSPPGWDTQYF
>TRBV19|.|15|TRBJ2-7|.
TGTGCCAGTAGTATAGTGGGCAGGGGAGACCACGAGCAGTACTTC
CASSIVGRGDHEQYF
>TRBV6-5|TRBD1|14|TRBJ1-2|.
TGTGCCAGCAGTTACGGGACAGACAACTATGGCTACACCTTC
CASSYGTDNYGYTF
>TRBV11-2|TRBD2|16|TRBJ2-4|.
TGTGCCAGCAGCCTAGCGGGCGTACGTCGGGGGAACATTCAGTACTTC
CASSLAGVRRGNIQYF